This entry describes one T cell receptor beta chain. Its antigen remains unidentified. Base qualities are not recorded, but no much larger clone differs from it by a single base. One collaborating source in Seattle enrolled patients during active infection and followed them longitudinally through the course of disease. Each collaborating institution followed its own protocols to collect whole blood in K2EDTA tubes. Collaborator samples were shipped for TCRbeta analysis as frozen whole blood, isolated PBMCs, or DNA extracted from either sample type. These data come from a study of blood T cell repertoires in COVID-19 (dated by TCRdb to 2020 to 2022). Study-level background: Samples from collaborators originated in the United States, Italy and Spain and spanned both the acute and convalescent phases of COVID-19. The material from the prospective study consisted of cDNA or gDNA derived from T cells, B-cell-depleted T cells, or PBMCs. Subjects who had been exposed to COVID-19, were actively infected with it, or had recovered from it provided the deeply sampled blood TCRbeta repertoires that made up the dataset. The repertoires were made available in a free public database intended to serve as a resource for research on the immune response to SARS-CoV-2. Samples were obtained from the ongoing ImmuneRACE study (first 160 participants) and from about 1,300 subjects provided by 6 global collaborators. Nearly every sample came with metadata listing a de-identified subject ID, COVID-19 status, age in years and sex. Where available, HLA class I and class II types were obtained from metadata supplied by the sample provider rather than from assay-based typing. Study-wide findings and limitations: Clinical and demographic metadata were provided uncurated, with the amount varying by source and participant.

TCRbeta CDR3 regions were amplified from genomic DNA using the immunoSEQ Assay, a bias-controlled multiplex PCR. Per the source publication's procedure: Within the assay, amplification of reference gene primers was used to estimate how many nucleated cells each sample contained. To quantify the absolute abundance of each unique TCRbeta CDR3 rearrangement, sequence reads were collapsed and filtered. For each sample, productive Simpson clonality was calculated as the square root of Simpson's diversity index across productive rearrangements. This immuneACCESS table, as held by TCRdb, lists in-frame sequences with V and J called but not all clones. Of the missing ones, under half trace to an unresolved V gene in checked studies; the others have no known cause. V and J calls and clone size are given by that table; D and trimming were obtained from the DNA. This sample lists some 220,000 clones; approximately 85% were detected once. The top ten hold under 2.5% of the sample.

V has 10 bases trimmed and J has 3 bases trimmed; junction bases matching no gene number 8. From its cysteine to its phenylalanine, the CDR3 spans 16 amino acids. Here the CDR3 DNA is all that survives: 48 bases in frame from base 1. CDR1 and CDR2 (LNHDA, SQIVND) derive from the germline V gene (reference sequence). The sequence is built from TRBV19 and TRBJ2-3; 15 central bases correspond to TRBD2. Material: peripheral blood. The receptor was derived from an older woman with COVID-19, enrolled during active disease. The sequenced DNA is TGTGCCACCCGGACTAGCGGGGGGGATCCGACAGATACGCAGTATTTT. This gives the protein CATRTSGGDPTDTQYF.